This T cell receptor (beta chain) was observed in a study of identical twins. Whole-study findings and limits: Out-of-frame beta sequences exhibited a weaker degree of excess twin sharing.

This CDR3 contains 14 residues. Between the trimmed V and J ends, which lost 0 bases and 8 bases, there was a span of 16 bases. Germline-derived CDR1 and CDR2 are DFQATT and SNEGSKA (reference sequence). Each CDR3 protein gets one entry after TCRdb re-called the 5' RACE reads with MiXCR. The sample consists of some 630,000 distinct CDR3 sequences, under 8.5% of them appearing once. Remarks on this clonotype: What it binds is unknown.

These data were also filed under a second study, of yellow fever vaccine responses in identical twins.

V usage is TRBV20-1 and J usage is TRBJ1-2; D perhaps matches TRBD1 (6 bases). The receptor comes from a young woman in good health. The material sequenced was PBMCs. The CDR3, as DNA: TGCAGTGCTAGAGACCCGGGACATAGTTACGGCTACACCTTC. This translates into CSARDPGHSYGYTF.